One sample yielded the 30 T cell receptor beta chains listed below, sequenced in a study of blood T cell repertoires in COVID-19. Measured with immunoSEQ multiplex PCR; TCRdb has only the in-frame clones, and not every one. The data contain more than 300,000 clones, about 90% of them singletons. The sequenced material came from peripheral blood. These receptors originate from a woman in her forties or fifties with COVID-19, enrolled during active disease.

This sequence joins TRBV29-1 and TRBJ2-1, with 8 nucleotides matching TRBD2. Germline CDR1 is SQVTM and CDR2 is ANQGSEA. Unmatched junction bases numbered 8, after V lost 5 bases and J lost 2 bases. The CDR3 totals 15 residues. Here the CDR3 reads CSVPAGLVTYNEQFF. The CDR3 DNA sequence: TGCAGCGTTCCGGCGGGACTAGTAACCTACAATGAGCAGTTCTTC.

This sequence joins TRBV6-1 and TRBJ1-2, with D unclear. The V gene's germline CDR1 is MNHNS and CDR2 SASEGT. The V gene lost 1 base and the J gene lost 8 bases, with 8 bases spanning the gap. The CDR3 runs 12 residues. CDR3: CASSEGVEGYTF. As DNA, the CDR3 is TGTGCCAGCAGTGAAGGGGTGGAGGGCTACACCTTC.

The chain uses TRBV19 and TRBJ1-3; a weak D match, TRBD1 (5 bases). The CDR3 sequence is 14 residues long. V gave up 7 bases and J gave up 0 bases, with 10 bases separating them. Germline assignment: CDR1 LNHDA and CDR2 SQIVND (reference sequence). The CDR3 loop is CASILDSSGNTIYF. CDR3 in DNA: TGTGCCAGTATCCTTGACAGCTCTGGAAACACCATATATTTT.

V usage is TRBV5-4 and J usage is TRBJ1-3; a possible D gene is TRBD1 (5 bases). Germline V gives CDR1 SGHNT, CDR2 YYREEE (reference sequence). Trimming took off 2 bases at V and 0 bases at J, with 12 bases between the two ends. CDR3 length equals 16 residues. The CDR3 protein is CASSFGGTYSGNTIYF. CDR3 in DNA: TGTGCCAGCAGCTTTGGGGGGACCTACTCTGGAAACACCATATATTTT.

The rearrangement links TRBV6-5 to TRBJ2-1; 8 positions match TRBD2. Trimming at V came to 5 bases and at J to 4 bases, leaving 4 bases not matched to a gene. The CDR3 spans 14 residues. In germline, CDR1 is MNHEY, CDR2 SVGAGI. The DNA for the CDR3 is TGTGCCAGCAGTAAACTAGCGGAGTACAATGAGCAGTTCTTC. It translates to CASSKLAEYNEQFF.

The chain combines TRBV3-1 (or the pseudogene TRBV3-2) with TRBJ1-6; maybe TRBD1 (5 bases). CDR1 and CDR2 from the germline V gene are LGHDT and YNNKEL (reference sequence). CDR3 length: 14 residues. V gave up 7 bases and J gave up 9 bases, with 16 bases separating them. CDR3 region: CASTQSGGSSPLHF. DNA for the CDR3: TGTGCCAGCACTCAGAGCGGGGGGAGTTCACCCCTCCACTTT.

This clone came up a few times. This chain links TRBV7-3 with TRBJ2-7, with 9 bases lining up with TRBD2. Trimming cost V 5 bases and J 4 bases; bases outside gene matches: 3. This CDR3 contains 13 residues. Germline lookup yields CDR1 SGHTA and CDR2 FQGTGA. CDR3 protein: CASSISGGYEQYF. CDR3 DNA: TGTGCCAGCAGCATTAGCGGGGGATACGAGCAGTACTTC. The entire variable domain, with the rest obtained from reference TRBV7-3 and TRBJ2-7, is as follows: GAGVSQTPSNKVTEKGKYVELRCDPISGHTALYWYRQSLGQGPEFLIYFQGTGAADDSGLPNDRFFAVRPEGSVSTLKIQRTERGDSAVYLCASSISGGYEQYFGPGTRLTVT.

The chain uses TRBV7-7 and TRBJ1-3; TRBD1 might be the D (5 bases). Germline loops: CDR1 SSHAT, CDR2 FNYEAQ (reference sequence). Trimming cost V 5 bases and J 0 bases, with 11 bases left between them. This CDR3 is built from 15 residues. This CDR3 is CASSRDGSSGNTIYF. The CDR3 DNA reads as TGTGCCAGCAGCCGGGACGGGAGCTCTGGAAACACCATATATTTT.

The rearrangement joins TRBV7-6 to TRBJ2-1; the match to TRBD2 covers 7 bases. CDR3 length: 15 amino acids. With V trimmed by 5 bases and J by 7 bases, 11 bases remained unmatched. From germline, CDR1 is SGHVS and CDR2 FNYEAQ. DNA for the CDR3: TGTGCCAGCAGCCCTTTGGCGGGAGTCGTGAATGAGCAGTTCTTC. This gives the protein CASSPLAGVVNEQFF.

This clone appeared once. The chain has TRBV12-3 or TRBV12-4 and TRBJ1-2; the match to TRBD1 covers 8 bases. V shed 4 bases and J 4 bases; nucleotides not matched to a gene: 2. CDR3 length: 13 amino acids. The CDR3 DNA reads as TGTGCCAGCAGTTCAGGGGGCGGCTATGGCTACACCTTC. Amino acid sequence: CASSSGGGYGYTF.

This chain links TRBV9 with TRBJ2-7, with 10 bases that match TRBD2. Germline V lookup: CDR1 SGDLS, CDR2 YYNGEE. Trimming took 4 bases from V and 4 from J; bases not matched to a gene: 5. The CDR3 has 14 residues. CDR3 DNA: TGTGCCAGCAGCCCTAGCGGGAGCCGTTACGAGCAGTACTTC. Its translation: CASSPSGSRYEQYF.

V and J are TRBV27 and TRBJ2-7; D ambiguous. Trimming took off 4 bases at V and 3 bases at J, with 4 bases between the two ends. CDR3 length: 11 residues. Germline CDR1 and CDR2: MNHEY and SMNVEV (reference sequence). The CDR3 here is CASSSFYEQYF. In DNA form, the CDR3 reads TGTGCCAGCAGTTCCTTCTACGAGCAGTACTTC.

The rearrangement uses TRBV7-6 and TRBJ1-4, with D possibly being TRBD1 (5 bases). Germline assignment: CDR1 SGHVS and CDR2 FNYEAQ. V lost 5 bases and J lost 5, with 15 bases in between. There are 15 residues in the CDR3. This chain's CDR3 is CASSTSTAPNEKLFF. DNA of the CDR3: TGTGCCAGCAGCACGTCGACAGCCCCCAATGAAAAACTGTTTTTT.

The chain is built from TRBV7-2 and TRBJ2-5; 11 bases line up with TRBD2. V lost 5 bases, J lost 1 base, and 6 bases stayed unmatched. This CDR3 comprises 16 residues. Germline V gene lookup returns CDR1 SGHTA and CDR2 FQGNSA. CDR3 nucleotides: TGTGCCAGCAGCCAGACTAGCGGGATCTTCCAAGAGACCCAGTACTTC. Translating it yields CASSQTSGIFQETQYF.

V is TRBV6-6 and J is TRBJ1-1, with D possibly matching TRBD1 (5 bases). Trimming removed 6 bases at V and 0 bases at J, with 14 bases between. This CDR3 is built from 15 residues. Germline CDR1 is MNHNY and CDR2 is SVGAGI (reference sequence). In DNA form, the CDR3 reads TGTGCCAGCAGGGACGACAGATCTCTGAACACTGAAGCTTTCTTT. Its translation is CASRDDRSLNTEAFF.

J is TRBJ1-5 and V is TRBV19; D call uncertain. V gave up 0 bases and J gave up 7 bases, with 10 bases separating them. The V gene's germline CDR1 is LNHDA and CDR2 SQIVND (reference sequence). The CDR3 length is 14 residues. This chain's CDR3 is CASSIEGPWQPQHF. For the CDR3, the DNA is TGTGCCAGTAGTATAGAGGGCCCGTGGCAGCCCCAGCATTTT. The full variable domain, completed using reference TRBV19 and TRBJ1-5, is DGGITQSPKYLFRKEGQNVTLSCEQNLNHDAMYWYRQDPGQGLRLIYYSQIVNDFQKGDIAEGYSVSREKKESFPLTVTSAQKNPTAFYLCASSIEGPWQPQHFGDGTRLSIL.

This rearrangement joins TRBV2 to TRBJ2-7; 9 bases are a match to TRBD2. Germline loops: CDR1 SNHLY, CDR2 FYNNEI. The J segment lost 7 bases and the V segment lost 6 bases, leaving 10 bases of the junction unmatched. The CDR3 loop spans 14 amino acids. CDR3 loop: CASSVLAGAGEQYF. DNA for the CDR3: TGTGCCAGCAGCGTACTAGCGGGCGCGGGAGAGCAGTACTTC.

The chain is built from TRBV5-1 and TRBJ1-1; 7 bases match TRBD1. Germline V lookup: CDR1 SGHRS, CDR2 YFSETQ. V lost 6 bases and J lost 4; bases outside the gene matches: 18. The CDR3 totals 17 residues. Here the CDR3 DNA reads TGCGCCAGCACCCTGACAGGGTGGGGAGTTATGACCACTGAAGCTTTCTTT. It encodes CASTLTGWGVMTTEAFF. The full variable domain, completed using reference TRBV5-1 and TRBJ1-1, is KAGVTQTPRYLIKTRGQQVTLSCSPISGHRSVSWYQQTPGQGLQFLFEYFSETQRNKGNFPGRFSGRQFSNSRSEMNVSTLELGDSALYLCASTLTGWGVMTTEAFFGQGTRLTVV.

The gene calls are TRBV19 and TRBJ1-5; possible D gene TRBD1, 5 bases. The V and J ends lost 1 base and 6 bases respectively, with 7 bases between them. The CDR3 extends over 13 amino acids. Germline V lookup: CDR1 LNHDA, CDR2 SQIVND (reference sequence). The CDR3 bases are TGTGCCAGTAGTATAGTGGGGGGTCAGCCCCAGCATTTT. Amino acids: CASSIVGGQPQHF.

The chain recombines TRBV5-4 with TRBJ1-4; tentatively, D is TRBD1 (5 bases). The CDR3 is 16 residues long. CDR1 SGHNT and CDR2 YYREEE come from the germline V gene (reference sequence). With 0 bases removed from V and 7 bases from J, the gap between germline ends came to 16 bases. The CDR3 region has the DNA TGTGCCAGCAGCTTGGGTGGAGGGGCCCGGGGTGAAAAACTGTTTTTT. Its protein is CASSLGGGARGEKLFF.

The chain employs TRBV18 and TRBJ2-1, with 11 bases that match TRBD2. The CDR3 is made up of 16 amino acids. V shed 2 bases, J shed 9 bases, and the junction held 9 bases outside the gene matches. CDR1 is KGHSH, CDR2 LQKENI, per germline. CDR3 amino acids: CASSPILAGGRGEQFF. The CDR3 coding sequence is TGTGCCAGCTCACCAATTCTAGCGGGAGGTAGAGGTGAGCAGTTCTTC.

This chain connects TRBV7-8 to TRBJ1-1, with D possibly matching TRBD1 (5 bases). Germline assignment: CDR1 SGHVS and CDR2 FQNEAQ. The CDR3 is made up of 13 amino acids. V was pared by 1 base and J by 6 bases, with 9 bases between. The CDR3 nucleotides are TGTGCCAGCAGCTTAGGCAGGGCCCCTGAAGCTTTCTTT. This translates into CASSLGRAPEAFF.

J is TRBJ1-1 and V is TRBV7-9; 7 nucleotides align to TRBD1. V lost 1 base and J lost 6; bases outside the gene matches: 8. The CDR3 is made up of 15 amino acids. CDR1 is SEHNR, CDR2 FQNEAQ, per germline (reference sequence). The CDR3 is CASSLGGGAFPEAFF. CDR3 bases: TGTGCCAGCAGCTTAGGAGGGGGCGCTTTTCCTGAAGCTTTCTTT.

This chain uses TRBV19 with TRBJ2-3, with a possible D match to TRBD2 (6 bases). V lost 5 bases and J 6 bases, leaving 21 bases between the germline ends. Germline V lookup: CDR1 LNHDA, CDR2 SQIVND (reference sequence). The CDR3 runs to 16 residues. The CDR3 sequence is CASSSPTGSYTDTQYF. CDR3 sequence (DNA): TGTGCCAGTAGTTCTCCAACCGGGAGCTACACTGATACGCAGTATTTT.

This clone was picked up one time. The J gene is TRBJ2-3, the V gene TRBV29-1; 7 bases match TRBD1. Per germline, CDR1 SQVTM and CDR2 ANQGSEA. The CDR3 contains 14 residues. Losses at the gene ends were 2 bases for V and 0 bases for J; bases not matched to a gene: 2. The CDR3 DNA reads TGCAGCGTTGAACGACAGGGTAGCACAGATACGCAGTATTTT. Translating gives CSVERQGSTDTQYF.

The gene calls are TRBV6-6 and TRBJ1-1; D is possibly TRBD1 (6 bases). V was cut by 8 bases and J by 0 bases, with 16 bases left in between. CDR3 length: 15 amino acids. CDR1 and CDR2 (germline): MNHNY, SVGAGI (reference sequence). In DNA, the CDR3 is TGTGCCAGCTCGCAGGGACAACTTATGAACACTGAAGCTTTCTTT. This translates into CASSQGQLMNTEAFF.

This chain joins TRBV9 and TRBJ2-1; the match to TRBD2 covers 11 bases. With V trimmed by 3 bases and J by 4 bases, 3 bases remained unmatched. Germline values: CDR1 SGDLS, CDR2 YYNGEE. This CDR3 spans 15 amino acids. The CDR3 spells CASSDGTSGYNEQFF. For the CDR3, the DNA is TGTGCCAGCAGCGACGGGACTAGCGGATACAATGAGCAGTTCTTC.

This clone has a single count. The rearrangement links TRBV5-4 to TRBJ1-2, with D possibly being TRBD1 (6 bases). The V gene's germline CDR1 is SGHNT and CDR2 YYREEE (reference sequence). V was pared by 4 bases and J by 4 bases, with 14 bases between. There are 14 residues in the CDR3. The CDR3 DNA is TGTGCCAGCAGCGTAGGACAGAATACCTATGGCTACACCTTC. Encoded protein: CASSVGQNTYGYTF.

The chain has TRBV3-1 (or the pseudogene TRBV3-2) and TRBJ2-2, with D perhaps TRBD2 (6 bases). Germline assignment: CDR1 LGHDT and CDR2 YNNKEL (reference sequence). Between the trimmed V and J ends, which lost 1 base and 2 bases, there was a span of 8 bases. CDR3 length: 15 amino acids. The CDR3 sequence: CASSQGAGNTGELFF. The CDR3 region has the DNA TGTGCCAGCAGCCAAGGCGCGGGAAACACCGGGGAGCTGTTTTTT.

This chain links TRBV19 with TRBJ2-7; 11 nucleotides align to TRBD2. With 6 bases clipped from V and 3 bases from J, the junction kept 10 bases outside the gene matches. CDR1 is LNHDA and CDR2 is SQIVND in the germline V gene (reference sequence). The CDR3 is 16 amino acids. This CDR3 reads CASRHGTSGTIYEQYF. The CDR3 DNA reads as TGTGCCAGTAGACACGGGACTAGCGGAACTATCTACGAGCAGTACTTC.